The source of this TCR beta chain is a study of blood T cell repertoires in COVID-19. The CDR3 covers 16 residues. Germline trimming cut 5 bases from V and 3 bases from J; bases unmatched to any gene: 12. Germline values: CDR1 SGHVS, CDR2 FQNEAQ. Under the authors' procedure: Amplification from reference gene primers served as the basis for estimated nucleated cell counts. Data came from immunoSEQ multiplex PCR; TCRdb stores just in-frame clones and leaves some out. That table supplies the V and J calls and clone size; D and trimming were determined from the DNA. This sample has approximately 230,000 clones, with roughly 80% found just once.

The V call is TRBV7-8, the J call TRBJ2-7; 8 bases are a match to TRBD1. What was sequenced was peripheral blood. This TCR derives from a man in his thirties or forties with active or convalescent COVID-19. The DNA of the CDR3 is TGTGCCAGCAGCCCCGCGTCCGGGACAGGATTCTACGAGCAGTACTTC. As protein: CASSPASGTGFYEQYF.